The clone carrying this T cell receptor (beta chain) was detected once. Assay used: immunoSEQ multiplex PCR; TCRdb lists only in-frame clones, some missing. The sample consists of 30,000 to 35,000 clones, 90% of them appearing once. This entry is derived from a study of T cell changes during pregnancy in multiple sclerosis. The CDR3 has 16 amino acids. The V gene lost 10 bases and the J gene lost 4 bases, with 25 bases spanning the gap. Germline CDR1 is LNHDA and CDR2 is SQIVND (reference sequence). The sequence derives from a female donor in good health, enrolled as a control in a pregnancy study. The sample here was CD4+ T cells from peripheral blood mononuclear cells, taken in the third trimester of pregnancy. This chain uses TRBV19 with TRBJ1-2; D gene ambiguous. The CDR3 coding sequence is TGTGCCACTAAAAAGTTAGGCGCGACTAGTGTCTATGGCTACACCTTC. Its translation: CATKKLGATSVYGYTF.